This T cell receptor beta chain is from a study of identical twins. This clonotype was detected a few times. Its specificity is unknown. Study-level results: It was possible that invariant MAIT and iNKT cells partly confounded the zero-insertion analyses. The more abundant beta clonotypes in cord blood had fewer insertions, and memory repertoires did not show this.

The CDR3 has 18 amino acids. The ends lost 8 bases at V and 4 bases at J; junction bases unmatched: 17. Template switching (which added a universal primer site) was used, and cDNA carried unique molecular identifiers. TCRdb redid the calling of the 5' RACE reads with MiXCR, one entry per CDR3 protein. The sample contains 400,000 to 500,000 distinct CDR3 sequences, around an eighth of which appear only once. The same specimen was also included in a second study, on yellow fever vaccine responses in identical twins. That source adds: After vaccination, twins' T cell response reportedly seemed partly convergent, partly personalized.

The chain is built from TRBV12-3 or TRBV12-4 and TRBJ2-3, with 11 bases that match TRBD2. Material: CD4+ T cells sorted from blood. The sequence was obtained from a woman aged 18-29 years in good health. CDR3: CASDSTRASGGLSDTQYF. The CDR3 DNA reads as TGTGCCAGCGATTCTACTCGGGCTAGCGGGGGGCTCTCAGATACGCAGTATTTT.